A selection of T cell receptor beta chains follows, all from one sample in a study of blood T cell repertoires in COVID-19. The assay was immunoSEQ multiplex PCR, and TCRdb's table has in-frame clones only and misses some. The sample yields around 200,000 clones, around 87% seen once. Specimen: peripheral blood. The receptors stem from a man aged 35 to 55 with active or convalescent COVID-19. Both conserved end residues are part of each CDR3. Each record gives: J gene, clone size, V gene, D gene, CDR3 DNA, CDR3 protein. A D gene is named only where the DNA matches it firmly. The size of a clone is reported for some rows only, either as once, few or many, or as a class for expanded clones.

>TRBJ2-5|NA|TRBV3-1/TRBV3-2|TRBD2
TGTGCCAGCAGCCAGCCGGGACTCGTGGGGCGGGGGGCGACCCAGTACTTC
CASSQPGLVGRGATQYF
>TRBJ1-1|few|TRBV6-5|NA
TGTGCCAGCAGTCCCAGGGGCACTGACACTGAAGCTTTCTTT
CASSPRGTDTEAFF
>TRBJ1-5|NA|TRBV2|NA
TGTGCCAGCAGTGAAACCCGGGGATGGGGGCCCCAGCATTTT
CASSETRGWGPQHF
>TRBJ1-2|NA|TRBV10-3|TRBD1
TGTGCCATTAGACAGGGGGCGCATGACTATGGCTACACCTTC
CAIRQGAHDYGYTF
>TRBJ1-5|NA|TRBV15|TRBD1
TGTGCCACCAGCAGAGCCTCCTGGACAGGGAGTAGCAATCAGCCCCAGCATTTT
CATSRASWTGSSNQPQHF
>TRBJ2-1|NA|TRBV5-4|TRBD1
TGTGCCAGTACAGCGGGACAGGGCCTTTTAGGGCAGTTCTTC
CASTAGQGLLGQFF
>TRBJ2-3|NA|TRBV19|NA
TGTGCCAGTAGTTCTCGGGCATCGGGGATCACAGATACGCAGTATTTT
CASSSRASGITDTQYF
>TRBJ2-6|NA|TRBV12-3/TRBV12-4|NA
TGTGCCAGCGGGCTCCCTGGGGCCAACGTCCTGACTTTC
CASGLPGANVLTF
>TRBJ2-5|few|TRBV23-1|TRBD1
TGCGCCAGCAGTCTACCTTCAGGGACAGCGTACCAAGAGACCCAGTACTTC
CASSLPSGTAYQETQYF
>TRBJ1-5|NA|TRBV5-6|TRBD1
TGTGCCAGCAGCGTGGGACAGATAAATCAGCCCCAGCATTTT
CASSVGQINQPQHF
>TRBJ2-7|few|TRBV7-8|TRBD1
TGTGCCAGCAGCTTAGCTCAGGACAGGGGTATCGCCTACGAGCAGTACTTC
CASSLAQDRGIAYEQYF
>TRBJ1-2|NA|TRBV6-5|TRBD1
TGTGCCACCAGACTGCAGGGGGGATACTATGGCTACACCTTC
CATRLQGGYYGYTF
>TRBJ1-1|NA|TRBV6-2/TRBV6-3|TRBD1
TGTGCCAGCAGCACGACAGGGCCTGAAGCTTTCTTT
CASSTTGPEAFF
>TRBJ2-6|NA|TRBV6-1|TRBD2
TGTGCCAGCAGTGAAATGGGGGGGGTTCACGTCCTGACTTTC
CASSEMGGVHVLTF
>TRBJ2-3|NA|TRBV5-1|NA
TGCGCCAGCAGCTCAAACGCGGCGGCAGATACGCAGTATTTT
CASSSNAAADTQYF
>TRBJ1-2|NA|TRBV11-2|NA
TGTGCCAGCAGCTTAACGCCCAGCTATGGCTACACCTTC
CASSLTPSYGYTF
>TRBJ2-1|NA|TRBV18|NA
TGTGCCAGCTCACCAAACTCCCACAATGAGCAGTTCTTC
CASSPNSHNEQFF
>TRBJ2-2|once|TRBV5-4|NA
TGTGCCAGCAGCTTGGTTGGGCGGGGCGGTGGGCCCGGGGAGCTGTTTTTT
CASSLVGRGGGPGELFF
>TRBJ1-4|NA|TRBV2|TRBD1
TGTGCCAGCAGTCCGCAGGGGGCGAATGAAAAACTGTTTTTT
CASSPQGANEKLFF
>TRBJ2-7|once|TRBV6-5|NA
TGTGCCAGCATACGGTCTGGGCAGCACGAGCAGTACTTC
CASIRSGQHEQYF
>TRBJ1-2|NA|TRBV2|NA
TGTGCCAGCAGTGTTGGTACAAATGGCTACACCTTC
CASSVGTNGYTF
>TRBJ1-3|NA|TRBV9|TRBD1
TGTGCCAGCAGCCCCCACAGGGGATTCTCTGGAAACACCATATATTTT
CASSPHRGFSGNTIYF
>TRBJ2-7|once|TRBV11-2|NA
TGTGCCAGCACCCCCCGGGACAAGGAGGAGCAGTACTTC
CASTPRDKEEQYF
>TRBJ1-1|NA|TRBV7-8|NA
TGTGCCAGCAGCCCAGATCGGGTAATGGCTTTCTTT
CASSPDRVMAFF
>TRBJ1-2|NA|TRBV13|NA
TGTGCCAGCAGCTTAGAATTACAGGGCTATGGCTACACCTTC
CASSLELQGYGYTF
>TRBJ2-1|NA|TRBV4-1|TRBD1
TGCGCCAGCAGCCAAGCTCAGGGGGCCCATGAGCAGTTCTTC
CASSQAQGAHEQFF
>TRBJ2-1|NA|TRBV2|TRBD1
TGTGCCAGCAGTGTACAGGGGCAATCCTACAATGAGCAGTTCTTC
CASSVQGQSYNEQFF
>TRBJ1-3|NA|TRBV3-1/TRBV3-2|NA
TGTGCCAGCAGCTATCAGGGTACCTCTGGAAACACCATATATTTT
CASSYQGTSGNTIYF
>TRBJ1-1|NA|TRBV4-2|NA
TGTGCCAGCAGCCTAACCCGGGACTCGAACACTGAAGCTTTCTTT
CASSLTRDSNTEAFF
>TRBJ2-3|NA|TRBV10-3|NA
TGTGCCATCCGGGACACCTACACAGATACGCAGTATTTT
CAIRDTYTDTQYF
>TRBJ1-1|NA|TRBV19|NA
TGTGCCAGTAGTATAGTAGGGGATAACACTGAAGCTTTCTTT
CASSIVGDNTEAFF
>TRBJ2-1|NA|TRBV7-9|NA
TGTGCCAGCAGCCACGACACTAGCAATGAGCAGTTCTTC
CASSHDTSNEQFF
>TRBJ1-2|NA|TRBV4-2|NA
TGTGCCAGCAGCCAAGAACCAGGTCGTGGCTACACCTTC
CASSQEPGRGYTF
>TRBJ2-2|NA|TRBV28|TRBD1
TGTGCCAGCAGTCGCATTATTGGACAGGGGGCGGGCGGGGAGCTGTTTTTT
CASSRIIGQGAGGELFF
>TRBJ2-3|NA|TRBV6-2/TRBV6-3|TRBD1
TGTGCCAGCAGCCCCTACCCGGGACAGGGGTTAGACACAGATACGCAGTATTTT
CASSPYPGQGLDTDTQYF
>TRBJ2-3|few|TRBV14|TRBD2
TGTGCCAGCAGCCTAGGACTAGCGGGGGGCACAGATACGCAGTATTTT
CASSLGLAGGTDTQYF
>TRBJ1-2|NA|TRBV7-2|TRBD1
TGTGCCAGCAGCCCCGAGGGGACAGTCTATGGCTACACCTTC
CASSPEGTVYGYTF
>TRBJ1-1|once|TRBV6-1|NA
TGTGCCAGCAGTGAGGCATCGGCTTTCTTT
CASSEASAFF
>TRBJ1-4|once|TRBV5-1|NA
TGCGCCAGCAGCCCCAGCGGTTCCGAAAAACTGTTTTTT
CASSPSGSEKLFF
>TRBJ1-1|NA|TRBV6-5|NA
TGTGCCAGCAGGGGGGGACAAGCTTTCTTT
CASRGGQAFF